The source of this T cell receptor beta chain is a study of T-cell memory formation after mild COVID-19. MiXCR, run by TCRdb on the 5' RACE reads, gives a single entry per CDR3 protein. This sample has about 250,000 distinct CDR3 sequences, with over 15% found just once. The V and J ends lost 0 bases and 1 base, in that order; junction bases with no gene match: 5. Germline CDR1 reads MNHNY; CDR2 reads SVGAGI (reference sequence). The CDR3 loop spans 17 amino acids. Findings and caveats of the study: Clones that contracted from day 15 to 85 were balanced CD4/CD8, while later expanders leaned CD4+.

About this clonotype: Its specificity is not known.

The clonotype originates from a man between 18 and 29 years old who had mild COVID-19 (a few samples of this study predate the infection). Cell type and time point are not known. The gene calls are TRBV6-6 and TRBJ2-4, with 8 bases matching TRBD1. Sequencing was carried out using PBMCs or a T cell subset sorted from them (not recorded which). DNA of the CDR3: TGTGCCAGCAGTTACTCGCAGGGGGCCTTTGCCAAAAACATTCAGTACTTC. It codes for CASSYSQGAFAKNIQYF.